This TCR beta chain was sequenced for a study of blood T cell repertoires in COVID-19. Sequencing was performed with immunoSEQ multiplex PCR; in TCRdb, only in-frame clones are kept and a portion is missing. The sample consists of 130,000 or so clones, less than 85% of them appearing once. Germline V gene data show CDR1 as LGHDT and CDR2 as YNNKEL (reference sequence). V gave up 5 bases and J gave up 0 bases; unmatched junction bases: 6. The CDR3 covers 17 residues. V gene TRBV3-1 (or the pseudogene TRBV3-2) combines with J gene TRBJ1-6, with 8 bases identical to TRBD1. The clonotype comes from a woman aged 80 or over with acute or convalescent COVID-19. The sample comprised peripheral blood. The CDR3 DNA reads TGTGCCAGCAGCGACCGGGACAGGTTCTCCTATAATTCACCCCTCCACTTT. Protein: CASSDRDRFSYNSPLHF.